Listed below are T cell receptor beta chains from one sample, sequenced in a study of shared clonotypes between healthy human individuals. Repertoires were generated with immunoSEQ multiplex PCR, while TCRdb's copy carries only in-frame clones and drops some. The table has roughly 500,000 clones, about 96% seen once. The sample comprised naive CD4+ T cells sorted from blood. The source of these receptors is a woman in her thirties in good health. CDR3s include the opening cysteine and the closing phenylalanine or tryptophan. Fields, in order: V gene, clone size, D gene, J gene, CDR3 DNA, CDR3 protein. D genes are given only for firm matches. Size is stated for part of the rows, as once, few or many counts, or as a class when the clone is expanded.

TRBV5-1	NA	TRBD1	TRBJ2-3	TGCGCCAGCAGCTTCCAGGGGGCTAGCACAGATACGCAGTATTTT	CASSFQGASTDTQYF
TRBV5-1	NA	NA	TRBJ1-1	TGCGCCAGCAGCACGGGACGACTGAACACTGAAGCTTTCTTT	CASSTGRLNTEAFF
TRBV28	NA	NA	TRBJ1-4	TGTGCCAGCAGTTTAGCCCAGGGGAAGAAGGAAAAACTGTTTTTT	CASSLAQGKKEKLFF
TRBV28	NA	NA	TRBJ1-3	TGTGCCAGCAGAACAGGGTACGCTGGAAACACCATATATTTT	CASRTGYAGNTIYF
TRBV7-2	once	NA	TRBJ1-1	TGTGCCAGCAGCTTAGAATATGGTAGGGACACTGAAGCTTTCTTT	CASSLEYGRDTEAFF
TRBV7-8	NA	NA	TRBJ2-6	TGTGCCAGCAGCCCGATCACCCGGACTGGGGCCAACGTCCTGACTTTC	CASSPITRTGANVLTF
TRBV20-1	NA	NA	TRBJ2-7	TGCAGTGCTAGTGACTACGAGCAGTACTTC	CSASDYEQYF
TRBV30	NA	TRBD2	TRBJ2-5	TGTGCCTGGAGGAGCGGGAGGGCCGGGGAGACCCAGTACTTC	CAWRSGRAGETQYF
TRBV5-1	NA	TRBD2	TRBJ2-3	TGCGCCAGTTCCGGGACTAGCGGGACCCCTAGCACAGATACGCAGTATTTT	CASSGTSGTPSTDTQYF
TRBV11-2	NA	TRBD1	TRBJ1-6	TGTGCCAGCAGCTTAGTGTCCGGGACAGCTAATTCACCCCTCCACTTT	CASSLVSGTANSPLHF
TRBV18	NA	TRBD2	TRBJ2-7	TGTGCCAGCTCCCAGAACCACCTGACGGGAGGCGTCTACGAGCAGTACTTC	CASSQNHLTGGVYEQYF
TRBV7-9	NA	TRBD1	TRBJ1-5	TGTGCCAGCAGCGCCGGGACAGGGATATTTGGCAATCAGCCCCAGCATTTT	CASSAGTGIFGNQPQHF
TRBV6-5	NA	TRBD1	TRBJ1-2	TGTGCCAGCAGTTTATGGGGACAGGGCTACACCTTC	CASSLWGQGYTF
TRBV28	NA	TRBD1	TRBJ1-3	TGTGCCAGCAGTTCGGGACAGTCCTCTGGAAACACCATATATTTT	CASSSGQSSGNTIYF
TRBV7-9	NA	NA	TRBJ1-2	TGTGCCAGCAGCTTAGTGGGTGGTCCTGGCTACACCTTC	CASSLVGGPGYTF
TRBV9	NA	NA	TRBJ2-2	TGTGCCAGCAGCGTGACGAACACCGGGGAGCTGTTTTTT	CASSVTNTGELFF
TRBV6-1	NA	TRBD1	TRBJ2-1	TGTGCCAGCAGGAAGACGGACAGGGGCTACAATGAGCAGTTCTTC	CASRKTDRGYNEQFF
TRBV2	NA	NA	TRBJ1-4	TGTGCCAGCAGTGATTTTTTGGCTAATGAAAAACTGTTTTTT	CASSDFLANEKLFF
TRBV7-6	NA	NA	TRBJ2-1	TGTGCCAGCAGCTTAGCTTACAGGAAAGGGACTGGGACTTACAATGAGCAGTTCTTC	CASSLAYRKGTGTYNEQFF
TRBV5-1	NA	TRBD1	TRBJ2-2	TGCGCCAGCAGCTCCGGGACAGGGGGCAAGATCGGGGAGCTGTTTTTT	CASSSGTGGKIGELFF
TRBV4-1	NA	NA	TRBJ2-1	TGCGCCAGCAGCCGTCGGGTACAGGGATTTTACAATGAGCAGTTCTTC	CASSRRVQGFYNEQFF
TRBV13	NA	NA	TRBJ2-7	TGTGCCAGCAGCCGAGCGACAGGACTTACCTACGAGCAGTACTTC	CASSRATGLTYEQYF
TRBV10-1	NA	NA	TRBJ2-6	TGCGCCAGCAGTCTAGGGGCTGGGGCCAACGTCCTGACTTTC	CASSLGAGANVLTF
TRBV6-5	NA	NA	TRBJ2-7	TGTGCCAGCAGTTACTCCGGAGGGCAGTACTTC	CASSYSGGQYF
TRBV6-5	few	NA	TRBJ1-1	TGTGCCAGCAGCAGCCATCAGGCGAACACTGAAGCTTTCTTT	CASSSHQANTEAFF